Each of the 9 T cell receptor beta chains below was sequenced from the same sample in a study of shared clonotypes between healthy human individuals. TCRdb keeps only in-frame clones here, not all; method: immunoSEQ multiplex PCR. The sample has roughly 2,000,000 clones; about 95% are singletons. CD45RO-negative, CCR7-positively selected cells formed the naive CD8 fraction, excluding terminally differentiated effector memory CD45RA+ cells. Sequencing input: naive CD8+ T cells sorted from blood. Source of these receptors: a man between 18 and 35 years old in good health.

The rearrangement uses TRBV5-1 and TRBJ2-5, with a possible D match to TRBD2 (5 bases). The V end was cut by 0 bases, the J end by 3 bases, with 15 bases between. The CDR3 spans 16 residues. Per the germline V gene, CDR1 is SGHRS and CDR2 is YFSETQ. The CDR3 coding sequence is TGCGCCAGCAGCTTGGAGACCCAAGCGGAAGAAGAGACCCAGTACTTC. It encodes CASSLETQAEEETQYF.

This clone was seen more than once but under ten times. The V gene is TRBV19, the J gene TRBJ2-1; 9 bases are a match to TRBD1. The CDR3 consists of 13 residues. J was trimmed by 9 bases and V by 9 bases; bases with no gene match: 9. Germline V gives CDR1 LNHDA, CDR2 SQIVND (reference sequence). This chain's CDR3 is CARTDRGSREQFF. The CDR3 nucleotides are TGTGCCAGGACGGACAGGGGAAGCCGTGAGCAGTTCTTC.

The chain couples TRBV4-1 to TRBJ2-7, with 8 bases that match TRBD2. V lost 2 bases and J lost 4; bases outside the gene matches: 7. The CDR3 has 15 residues. From germline, CDR1 is MGHRA and CDR2 YSYEKL. The CDR3 is CASSQIGGAVYEQYF. In DNA, the CDR3 is TGCGCCAGCAGCCAAATCGGGGGGGCTGTTTACGAGCAGTACTTC.

The chain carries TRBV11-2 and TRBJ2-7, with 7 bases lining up with TRBD1. This CDR3 comprises 16 residues. Germline CDR1 and CDR2: SGHAT and FQNNGV. After removal of 4 bases from V and 1 base from J, the junction contained 10 bases not matched to a gene. This CDR3 reads CASSSWDSPLSYEQYF. The DNA for the CDR3 is TGTGCCAGCAGCTCATGGGACAGCCCCCTTTCCTACGAGCAGTACTTC.

The chain couples TRBV6-1 to TRBJ1-5, with D tentatively TRBD1 (6 bases). CDR1 MNHNS and CDR2 SASEGT come from the germline V gene. The CDR3 contains 16 residues. V lost 1 base and J lost 0, with 10 bases in between. The chain's CDR3 is CASSEGAGVSNQPQHF. The CDR3 nucleotides read TGTGCCAGCAGTGAAGGGGCAGGGGTTAGCAATCAGCCCCAGCATTTT.

This chain links TRBV11-3 with TRBJ2-1, with D possibly being TRBD2 (6 bases). The germline V and J ends were trimmed by 3 bases and 7 bases, with 10 bases remaining between them. This CDR3 is built from 13 residues. Germline lookup yields CDR1 SGHNT and CDR2 YENEEA. CDR3 loop: CASSFTSLNEQFF. Written as DNA, the CDR3 is TGTGCCAGCAGCTTCACTAGCTTAAATGAGCAGTTCTTC.

This rearrangement joins TRBV7-9 to TRBJ2-5, with D unclear. Germline lookup yields CDR1 SEHNR and CDR2 FQNEAQ (reference sequence). There are 13 residues in the CDR3. V was cut by 1 base and J by 5 bases, with 8 bases left in between. The CDR3 DNA follows: TGTGCCAGCAGCTTAGGGGATGCGGAGACCCAGTACTTC. Translated, it gives CASSLGDAETQYF. Looking up the rest from reference TRBV7-9 and TRBJ2-5 gives the full variable domain: DTGVSQNPRHKITKRGQNVTFRCDPISEHNRLYWYRQTLGQGPEFLTYFQNEAQLEKSRLLSDRFSAERPKGSFSTLEIQRTEQGDSAMYLCASSLGDAETQYFGPGTRLLVL.

The chain carries TRBV28 and TRBJ2-6, with D possibly matching TRBD2 (6 bases). CDR3 size: 18 residues. Between the trimmed V and J ends, which lost 3 bases and 3 bases, there was a span of 18 bases. Germline V gives CDR1 MDHEN, CDR2 SYDVKM. Here the CDR3 DNA reads TGTGCCAGCAGTTTGTTCGGAGGAGGGTACATTGGGGCCAACGTCCTGACTTTC. This sequence encodes CASSLFGGGYIGANVLTF.

This chain connects TRBV27 to TRBJ2-5; TRBD1 aligns across 7 bases. The germline CDR1 and CDR2 sequences are MNHEY and SMNVEV (reference sequence). V lost 4 bases, J lost 5 bases, and 10 bases stayed unmatched. The CDR3 loop spans 15 amino acids. The CDR3 nucleotides read TGTGCCAGCAGTTCAGGACAGGCTGTATTGGAGACCCAGTACTTC. Amino acid sequence: CASSSGQAVLETQYF.